A selection of T cell receptor beta chains follows, all from one sample in a study of control samples from healthy donors and cancer patients. Repertoires were generated with immunoSEQ multiplex PCR, while TCRdb's copy carries only in-frame clones and drops some. The data contain about 92,000 clones, roughly four fifths of them singletons. The sample taken for sequencing was blood. All receptors come from an older woman in good health. CDR3s include the opening cysteine and the closing phenylalanine or tryptophan. A D gene is named only where the DNA matches it firmly. Clone size is shown for a subset of rows, as once, few, many or a class of expanded clone.

D gene | J gene | V gene | clone size | CDR3 DNA | CDR3 protein
- | TRBJ2-7 | TRBV3-1/TRBV3-2 | - | TGTGCCAGCAGTGTTAATGGGGGCCACGAGCAGTACTTC | CASSVNGGHEQYF
- | TRBJ1-3 | TRBV9 | few | TGTGCCAGCAGCGTACTAGGGGAGTCTGGAAACACCATATATTTT | CASSVLGESGNTIYF
- | TRBJ1-5 | TRBV27 | - | TGTGCCAGCAGTTTATTCTGGGCAGGGGACGACCAGCCCCAGCATTTT | CASSLFWAGDDQPQHF
- | TRBJ1-2 | TRBV25-1 | - | TGTGCCAGCAGTGAATGGGGAGGTTACACCTTC | CASSEWGGYTF
TRBD2 | TRBJ2-7 | TRBV7-9 | - | TGTGCCAGCAGCTTAGGTGATAGCGGGTTCGCCTACGAGCAGTACTTC | CASSLGDSGFAYEQYF
- | TRBJ2-3 | TRBV6-2/TRBV6-3 | - | TGTGCCAGCAGCGACCGCACAGATACGCAGTATTTT | CASSDRTDTQYF
- | TRBJ1-6 | TRBV5-6 | - | TGTGCCAGCAGTTTCGCCGGGGGGGATAATTCACCCCTCCACTTT | CASSFAGGDNSPLHF
TRBD1 | TRBJ1-2 | TRBV19 | - | TGTGCCAGTAGCACCGCCCAGGGGGTTTCCTCAGGCTACACCTTC | CASSTAQGVSSGYTF
TRBD2 | TRBJ2-2 | TRBV7-2 | - | TGTGCCAGCAGCTTAACCTCAACAGGACTAGCGGGAACCGGGGAGCTGTTTTTT | CASSLTSTGLAGTGELFF
- | TRBJ1-2 | TRBV20-1 | - | TGCAGTGCAGATACAACGTGGGGCTACACCTTC | CSADTTWGYTF
- | TRBJ1-1 | TRBV28 | few | TGTGCCAGCAGTTTATTAGGGACGAACACTGAAGCTTTCTTT | CASSLLGTNTEAFF
TRBD1 | TRBJ1-5 | TRBV19 | - | TGTGCCAGTAGTCGGGGGGGTCAGGGGGAAGGTCAGCCCCAGCATTTT | CASSRGGQGEGQPQHF
TRBD2 | TRBJ2-4 | TRBV5-1 | once | TGCGCCAGCAGCTTGGAACTACTCGGGGGGAACATTCAGTACTTC | CASSLELLGGNIQYF
TRBD1 | TRBJ1-4 | TRBV5-1 | - | TGCGCCAGCGGGACAGGGAACATTGCAACTAATGAAAAACTGTTTTTT | CASGTGNIATNEKLFF
- | TRBJ2-4 | TRBV7-2 | few | TGTGCCAGCAGTTCCGGACAAGGGGACATTCAGTACTTC | CASSSGQGDIQYF
TRBD2 | TRBJ2-7 | TRBV6-5 | - | TGTGCCAGCAGTTCGGGACTAGACTACGAGCAGTACTTC | CASSSGLDYEQYF
TRBD2 | TRBJ2-4 | TRBV2 | once | TGTGCCAGCAGGGACGGACTAGCGGCCTTTCAGTACTTC | CASRDGLAAFQYF
- | TRBJ2-7 | TRBV21-1 | - | TGTGCCAGCAGATGGACAGACCACTCCTACGAGCAGTACTTC | CASRWTDHSYEQYF
- | TRBJ1-1 | TRBV15 | once | TGTGCCACCAGCGGACGGGACGGGTTCTTCACTGAAGCTTTCTTT | CATSGRDGFFTEAFF
- | TRBJ1-1 | TRBV6-4 | - | TGTGCCAGCAGCCAACAGGGGAACACTGAAGCTTTCTTT | CASSQQGNTEAFF
- | TRBJ1-2 | TRBV3-1/TRBV3-2 | - | TGTGCCAGCAGCCAAAGTGGCTATGGCTACACCTTC | CASSQSGYGYTF
- | TRBJ2-7 | TRBV6-5 | - | TGTGCCAGCAGTTACAAAATCGGAGTCGGCTACGAGCAGTACTTC | CASSYKIGVGYEQYF
- | TRBJ1-2 | TRBV7-9 | - | TGTGCCAGCAGCGTGACAGTTAACTATGGCTACACCTTC | CASSVTVNYGYTF
- | TRBJ2-3 | TRBV29-1 | - | TGCAGCGTTGAGGCTAATGCAGATACGCAGTATTTT | CSVEANADTQYF
- | TRBJ1-5 | TRBV7-2 | once | TGTGCCAGCAGCCCCCAACCCCTAAATAGCAATCAGCCCCAGCATTTT | CASSPQPLNSNQPQHF
- | TRBJ2-3 | TRBV4-3 | - | TGCGCCAGCAGCCGCACGCTCGGACTTCTAGCCTCCTCCACAGATACGCAGTATTTT | CASSRTLGLLASSTDTQYF
TRBD1 | TRBJ1-1 | TRBV5-4 | once | TGTGCCAGCAGCCCAGGACAGGGCATGAACACTGAAGCTTTCTTT | CASSPGQGMNTEAFF
TRBD2 | TRBJ2-3 | TRBV5-4 | - | TGTGCCAGCAGCGTAACTAGCGGGAGGTTGGATACGCAGTATTTT | CASSVTSGRLDTQYF
TRBD1 | TRBJ2-7 | TRBV15 | - | TGTGCCACCAGCGGAGGGACAGGGGGGACTAGTTACCACGAGCAGTACTTC | CATSGGTGGTSYHEQYF
- | TRBJ1-2 | TRBV10-3 | few | TGTGCCATCAGTGAGTCCACGGCTGGCTACACCTTC | CAISESTAGYTF
- | TRBJ1-6 | TRBV19 | - | TGTGCCAGTAGTCCCGATGTAAGAGGGACTAATTCACCCCTCCACTTT | CASSPDVRGTNSPLHF
- | TRBJ1-6 | TRBV21-1 | - | TGTGCCAGCAGCACCCCGGGAGACGGGTACTCACCCCTCCACTTT | CASSTPGDGYSPLHF
TRBD1 | TRBJ2-2 | TRBV24-1 | - | TGTGCCACCAGTGATGCCGTCCCGGGACAGGGGTCGGGACCGAACACCGGGGAGCTGTTTTTT | CATSDAVPGQGSGPNTGELFF